This T cell receptor (beta chain) was documented in a study of T cells in Graves' hyperthyroidism and ophthalmopathy. Looking at the study overall: Peripheral blood sampling occurred at initial diagnosis, before any treatment. Study-level points and caveats: Ophthalmopathy was distinguished from stable hyperthyroidism by 13 V-J signatures. Ophthalmopathy was model-predicted a median around 6.1 months pre-onset.

The investigators amplified TCR beta CDR3 regions from RNA transcripts. The HTBI primer set served for first-round RT-PCR of the TCR CDR3. TCRdb independently ran MiXCR on the multiplex PCR reads; one entry per CDR3 protein. Here the sample spans approximately 430,000 distinct CDR3 sequences, approximately 14% being singletons. Germline assignment: CDR1 MNHEY and CDR2 SMNVEV (reference sequence). With 6 bases removed from V and 0 bases from J, the gap between germline ends came to 15 bases. The CDR3 is made up of 17 amino acids. Of note for this clonotype: The antigen is not known.

The genes are TRBV27 and TRBJ2-6; the D gene is possibly TRBD1 (5 bases). This clonotype was sampled from a woman aged 18 to 35 with Graves' hyperthyroidism. Sequenced sample: blood. CDR3 sequence (DNA): TGTGCCAGCAGCGCCTTGGGGCCCAGCTCTGGGGCCAACGTCCTGACTTTC. Protein product: CASSALGPSSGANVLTF.